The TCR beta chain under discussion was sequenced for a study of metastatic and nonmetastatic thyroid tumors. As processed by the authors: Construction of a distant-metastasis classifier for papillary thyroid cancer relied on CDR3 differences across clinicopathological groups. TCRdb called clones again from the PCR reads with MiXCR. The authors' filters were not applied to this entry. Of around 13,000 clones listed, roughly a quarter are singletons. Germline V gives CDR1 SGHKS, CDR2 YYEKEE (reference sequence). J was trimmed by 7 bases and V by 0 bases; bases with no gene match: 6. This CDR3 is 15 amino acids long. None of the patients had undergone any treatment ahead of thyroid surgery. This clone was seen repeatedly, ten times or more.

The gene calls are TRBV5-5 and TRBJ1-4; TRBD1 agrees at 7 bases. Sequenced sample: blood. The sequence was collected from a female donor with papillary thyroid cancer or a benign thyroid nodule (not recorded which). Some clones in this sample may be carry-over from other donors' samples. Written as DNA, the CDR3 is TGTGCCAGCAGCTTGGAGGCAGGGGGTAGTGAAAAACTGTTTTTT. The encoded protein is CASSLEAGGSEKLFF.